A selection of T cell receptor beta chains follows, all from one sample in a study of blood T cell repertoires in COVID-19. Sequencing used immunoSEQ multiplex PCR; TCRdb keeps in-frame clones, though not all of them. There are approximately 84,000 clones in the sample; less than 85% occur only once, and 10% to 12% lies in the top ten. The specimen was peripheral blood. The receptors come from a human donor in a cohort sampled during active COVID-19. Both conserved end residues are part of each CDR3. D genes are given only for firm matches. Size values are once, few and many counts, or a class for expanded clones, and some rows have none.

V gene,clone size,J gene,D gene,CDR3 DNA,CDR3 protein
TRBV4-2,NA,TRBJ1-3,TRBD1,TGTGCCAGCAGCCAAGACTTTCGGACAGGGGATTTGGGTTCGGTAAACACCATATATTTT,CASSQDFRTGDLGSVNTIYF
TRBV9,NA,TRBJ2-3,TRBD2,TGTGCCAGCAGCGTAGTCTCTAGCGGGACAGATACGCAGTATTTT,CASSVVSSGTDTQYF
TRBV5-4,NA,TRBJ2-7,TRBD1,TGTGTCAGCAGCGCAGGGACAGACTCCTACGAGCAGTACTTC,CVSSAGTDSYEQYF
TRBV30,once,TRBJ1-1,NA,TGTGCCTGGAGTGTGGCGGGTTGGTACACTGAAGCTTTCTTT,CAWSVAGWYTEAFF
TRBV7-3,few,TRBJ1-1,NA,TGTGCCAGCAGCCCAGTCCAGGGCGCTGAAGCTTTCTTT,CASSPVQGAEAFF
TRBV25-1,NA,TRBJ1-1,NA,TGTGCCAGCAGCACGCTGGCGGACACTGAAGCTTTCTTT,CASSTLADTEAFF
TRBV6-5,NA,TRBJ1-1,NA,TGTGCCAGCAGTTACGATACAGGGAGAGCTTTCTTT,CASSYDTGRAFF
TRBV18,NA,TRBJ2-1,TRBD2,TGTGCCAGCTCACCTAGCGGGAGAGATTACAATGAGCAGTTCTTC,CASSPSGRDYNEQFF
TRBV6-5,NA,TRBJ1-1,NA,TGTGCCAGCAGTTACACCTTTAGAACTGAAGCTTTCTTT,CASSYTFRTEAFF
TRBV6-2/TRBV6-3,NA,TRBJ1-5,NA,TGTGCCAGCAGTTTATCCCATCAGCCCCAGCATTTT,CASSLSHQPQHF
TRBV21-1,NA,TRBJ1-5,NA,TGTGCCAGGGACAGGGGAAGCAATCAGCCCCAGCATTTT,CARDRGSNQPQHF
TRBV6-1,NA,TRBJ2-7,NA,TGTGCCAGCAGTGAAGGGCCAGGGAAGTACGAGCAGTACTTC,CASSEGPGKYEQYF
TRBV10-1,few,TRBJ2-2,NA,TGCGCCACATCCCGGGACGGGGAGCTGTTTTTT,CATSRDGELFF
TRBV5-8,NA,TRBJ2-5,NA,TGTGCCAGCAGCTTGGCCAGGGAGGACCTTTGGGGAGAGACCCAGTACTTC,CASSLAREDLWGETQYF
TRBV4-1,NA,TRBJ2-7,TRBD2,TGCGCCAGCAGCCGCTCTACTAGCGGGGACTACGAGCAGTACTTC,CASSRSTSGDYEQYF
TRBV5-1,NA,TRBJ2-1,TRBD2,TGCGCCAGCAGCTTGGAACTAGCGGGGATGTACAATGAGCAGTTCTTC,CASSLELAGMYNEQFF
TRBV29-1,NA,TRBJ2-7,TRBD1,TGCAGCGTGAGGACAGGGGAGACCTACGAGCAGTACTTC,CSVRTGETYEQYF
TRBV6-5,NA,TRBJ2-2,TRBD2,TGTGCCAGCAGTTACGTCCGGGAGGCCCGGTTGGAGCTGTTTTTT,CASSYVREARLELFF
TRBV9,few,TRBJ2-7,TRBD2,TGTGCCAGCAGCGTAGGGGGGGGAGGGGAGCAGTACTTC,CASSVGGGGEQYF
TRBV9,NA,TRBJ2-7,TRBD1,TGTGCCAGCAGCGTAGCAGGACAGGGGGGGTACGAGCAGTACTTC,CASSVAGQGGYEQYF
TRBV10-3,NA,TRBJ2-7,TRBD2,TGTGCCATCAGTGAGTCGGGACAGGGGTCCCGACTAGCGGGGGGCGAGCAGTACTTC,CAISESGQGSRLAGGEQYF
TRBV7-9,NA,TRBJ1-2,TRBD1,TGTGCCAGCAGCTTAGGGGCGACAGGGGCTTTTGATGGCTACACCTTC,CASSLGATGAFDGYTF
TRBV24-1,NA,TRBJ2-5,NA,TGTGCCACCAGTGAAACAGGATTTGGGGAGACCCAGTACTTC,CATSETGFGETQYF
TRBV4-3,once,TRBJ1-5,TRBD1,TGCGCCAGCAGCCGAACCGGGACAGGGGCCCAGCATTTT,CASSRTGTGAQHF
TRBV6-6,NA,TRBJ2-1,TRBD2,TGTGCCAGCGAGCCTAGCGGGCCCCGCTCCTACAATGAGCAGTTCTTC,CASEPSGPRSYNEQFF
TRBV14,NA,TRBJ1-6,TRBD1,TGTGCCAGCAGCAGGGACAGCAATTCACCCCTCCACTTT,CASSRDSNSPLHF
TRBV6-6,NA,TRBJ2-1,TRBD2,TGTGCCAGCAATCTAGCGGGAGACAATGAGCAGTTCTTC,CASNLAGDNEQFF
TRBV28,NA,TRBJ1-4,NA,TGTGCCAGCAGTTCCCCGGAGACAGTCGAAAAACTGTTTTTT,CASSSPETVEKLFF